This T cell receptor (beta chain) appears in the sequencing data of a study of PD-1 blockade in classical Hodgkin lymphoma. Study-wide results and caveats: Only CD4+ TCR diversity, not CD8+, had risen significantly by C4D1. Complete responders possessed baseline diversity comparable to newly diagnosed patients. Healthy donors reportedly exceeded newly diagnosed patients in baseline TCR diversity.

Sequenced by immunoSEQ multiplex PCR; TCRdb stores in-frame clones only, minus some. The data contain some 95,000 clones, roughly 89% of them singletons. About this clone itself: Its antigen remains unknown.

The CDR3 loop spans 16 amino acids. Germline V gene data show CDR1 as MNHEY and CDR2 as SMNVEV (reference sequence). The V end was cut by 6 bases, the J end by 6 bases, with 22 bases between. Autologous stem cell transplantation was followed by relapse in every patient, and brentuximab vedotin exposure varied. Best responses were complete response, partial response or progressive disease. The sample consisted of peripheral blood mononuclear cells (PBMCs), taken before the second cycle of nivolumab. This TCR was sampled from a human donor with classical Hodgkin lymphoma. This sequence joins TRBV27 and TRBJ2-3, with D possibly called TRBD1 or TRBD2 (6 bases each). Here the CDR3 reads CASRDTGDWGADTQYF. The CDR3 bases are TGTGCCAGCAGGGATACCGGTGACTGGGGGGCGGATACGCAGTATTTT.